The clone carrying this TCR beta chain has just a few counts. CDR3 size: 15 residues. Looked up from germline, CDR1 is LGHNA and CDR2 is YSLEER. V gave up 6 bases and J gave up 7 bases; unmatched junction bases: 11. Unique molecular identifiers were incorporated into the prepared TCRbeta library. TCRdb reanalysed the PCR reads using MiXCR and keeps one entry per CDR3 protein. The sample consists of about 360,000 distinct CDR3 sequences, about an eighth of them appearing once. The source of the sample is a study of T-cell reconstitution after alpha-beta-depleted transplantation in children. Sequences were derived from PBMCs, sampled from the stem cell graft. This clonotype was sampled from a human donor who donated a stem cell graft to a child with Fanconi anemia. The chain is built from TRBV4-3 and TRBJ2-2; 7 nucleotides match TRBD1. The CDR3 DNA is TGCGCCAGCAGAAAAGGACAGGATCCTGTCGGGGAGCTGTTTTTT. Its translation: CASRKGQDPVGELFF.